This is a list of T cell receptor beta chains from one sample in a study of preoperative IRX-2 immunotherapy in early breast cancer. Assay used: immunoSEQ multiplex PCR; TCRdb lists only in-frame clones, some missing. The sample consists of 95,000 to 100,000 clones, about nine tenths of them appearing once. Sequencing was performed on tumor tissue, taken after IRX-2 immunotherapy. The receptors were gathered from a human donor with breast cancer. CDR3s include the opening cysteine and the closing phenylalanine or tryptophan.

cdr3_aa	v_call	j_call
CASSQEVGGSYGYTF	TRBV4-1	TRBJ1-2
CASLAVGRYNEQFF	TRBV28	TRBJ2-1
CSVSTGEYQPQHF	TRBV29-1	TRBJ1-5
CASVGALGNTEAFF	TRBV19	TRBJ1-1
CASTKRGNTEAFF	TRBV28	TRBJ1-1
CASSMGPRTANTGELFF	TRBV19	TRBJ2-2
CAWKAGGYYGYTF	TRBV30	TRBJ1-2
CASSYSGTGVPFF	TRBV6-8	TRBJ1-2
CSVDEGAGRAFF	TRBV29-1	TRBJ1-1
CASSVGLAGNYEQYF	TRBV9	TRBJ2-7
CASSLWTVTNTGELFF	TRBV28	TRBJ2-2
CASSWLNGNTIYF	TRBV6-8	TRBJ1-3
CASSGWGANSYNEQFF	TRBV6-8	TRBJ2-1
CASSWDSATNTEAFF	TRBV5-1	TRBJ1-1
CASSQELGGEAFF	TRBV4-1	TRBJ1-1
CASSWGLAGVGEQYF	TRBV11-3	TRBJ2-7
CASSQQALLHSGNTIYF	TRBV28	TRBJ1-3
CASSILQQPQHF	TRBV19	TRBJ1-5
CASSLWGSNTEAFF	TRBV27	TRBJ1-1
CASSTPGLPTDTQYF	TRBV28	TRBJ2-3
CASSPLSGDAEAFF	TRBV18	TRBJ1-1
CASSTPSRGNQPQHF	TRBV6-8	TRBJ1-5
CSVAVTGMFSSGNTIYF	TRBV29-1	NA
CATSAGTGVPLTEAFF	TRBV15	TRBJ1-1
CASSRGAGLNTEAFF	TRBV11-3	TRBJ1-1
CASSYEQGGLNTGELFF	TRBV6-8	TRBJ2-2
CASSQVMSNQPQHF	TRBV18	TRBJ1-5
CASSDPMNTEAFF	TRBV6-8	TRBJ1-1
CASSVGLNTEAFF	TRBV6-8	TRBJ1-1
CASTPGGDYSYEQYF	TRBV19	TRBJ2-7
CASSLWGAGSGGNTIYF	TRBV28	TRBJ1-3